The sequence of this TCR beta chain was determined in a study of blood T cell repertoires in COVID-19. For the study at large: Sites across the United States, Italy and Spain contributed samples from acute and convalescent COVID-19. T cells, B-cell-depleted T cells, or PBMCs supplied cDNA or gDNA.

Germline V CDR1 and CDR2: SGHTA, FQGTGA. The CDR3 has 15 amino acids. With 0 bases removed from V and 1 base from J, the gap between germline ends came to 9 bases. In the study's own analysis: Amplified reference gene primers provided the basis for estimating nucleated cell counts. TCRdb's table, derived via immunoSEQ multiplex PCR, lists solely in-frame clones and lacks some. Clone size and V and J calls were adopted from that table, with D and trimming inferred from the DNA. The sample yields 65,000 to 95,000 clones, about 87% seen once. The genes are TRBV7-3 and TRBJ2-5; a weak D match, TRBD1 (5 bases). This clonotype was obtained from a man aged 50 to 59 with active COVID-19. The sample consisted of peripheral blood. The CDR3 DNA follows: TGTGCCAGCAGCTTAACGATGGACACCCAAGAGACCCAGTACTTC. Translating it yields CASSLTMDTQETQYF. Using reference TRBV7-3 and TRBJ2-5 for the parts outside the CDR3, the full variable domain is GAGVSQTPSNKVTEKGKYVELRCDPISGHTALYWYRQSLGQGPEFLIYFQGTGAADDSGLPNDRFFAVRPEGSVSTLKIQRTERGDSAVYLCASSLTMDTQETQYFGPGTRLLVL.